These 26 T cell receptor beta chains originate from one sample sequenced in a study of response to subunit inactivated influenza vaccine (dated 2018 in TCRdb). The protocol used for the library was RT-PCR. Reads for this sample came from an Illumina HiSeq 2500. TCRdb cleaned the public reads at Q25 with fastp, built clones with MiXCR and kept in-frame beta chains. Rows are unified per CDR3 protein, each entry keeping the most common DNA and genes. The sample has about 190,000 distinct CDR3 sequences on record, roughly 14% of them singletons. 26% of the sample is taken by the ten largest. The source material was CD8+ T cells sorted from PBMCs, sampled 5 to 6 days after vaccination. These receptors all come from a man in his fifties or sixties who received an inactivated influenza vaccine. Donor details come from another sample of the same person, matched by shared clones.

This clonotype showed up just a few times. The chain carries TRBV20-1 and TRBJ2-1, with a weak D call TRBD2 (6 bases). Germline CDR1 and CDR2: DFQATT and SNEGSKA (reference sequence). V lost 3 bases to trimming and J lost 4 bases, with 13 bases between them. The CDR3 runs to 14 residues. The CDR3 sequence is CSARSLARYNEQFF. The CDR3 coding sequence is TGCAGTGCTAGGTCCCTAGCGCGGTACAATGAGCAGTTCTTC.

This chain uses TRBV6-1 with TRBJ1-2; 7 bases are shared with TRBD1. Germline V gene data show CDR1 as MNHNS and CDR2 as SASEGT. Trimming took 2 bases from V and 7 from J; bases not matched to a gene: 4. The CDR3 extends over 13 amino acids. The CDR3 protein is CASSEWTGAGYTF. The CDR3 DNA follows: TGTGCCAGCAGTGAATGGACAGGAGCTGGCTACACCTTC.

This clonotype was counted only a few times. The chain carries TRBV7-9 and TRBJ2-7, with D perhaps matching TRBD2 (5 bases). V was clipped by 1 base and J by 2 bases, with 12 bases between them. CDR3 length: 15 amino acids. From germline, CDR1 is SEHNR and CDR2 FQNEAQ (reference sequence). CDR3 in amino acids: CASSLDGVRAYEQYF. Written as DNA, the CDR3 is TGTGCCAGCAGCTTAGACGGGGTGCGGGCCTACGAGCAGTACTTC.

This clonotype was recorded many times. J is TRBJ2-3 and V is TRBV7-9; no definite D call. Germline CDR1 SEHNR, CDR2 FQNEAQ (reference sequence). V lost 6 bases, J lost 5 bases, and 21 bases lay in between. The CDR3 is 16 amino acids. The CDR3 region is CASSTPFMATQDTQYF. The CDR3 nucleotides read TGTGCCAGCAGTACCCCTTTTATGGCAACTCAAGATACGCAGTATTTT.

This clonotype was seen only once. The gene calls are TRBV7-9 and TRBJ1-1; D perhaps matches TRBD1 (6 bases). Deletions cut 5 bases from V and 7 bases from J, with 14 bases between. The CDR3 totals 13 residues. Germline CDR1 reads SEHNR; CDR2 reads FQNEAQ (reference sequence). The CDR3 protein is CASSPDRLHEAFF. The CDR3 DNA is TGTGCCAGCAGCCCGGACAGACTCCATGAAGCTTTCTTT.

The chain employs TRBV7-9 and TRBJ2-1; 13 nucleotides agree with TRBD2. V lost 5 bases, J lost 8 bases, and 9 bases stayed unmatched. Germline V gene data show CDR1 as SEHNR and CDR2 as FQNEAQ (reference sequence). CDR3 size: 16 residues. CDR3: CASSPGLAGAADEQFF. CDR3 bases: TGTGCCAGCAGCCCAGGACTAGCGGGAGCAGCGGATGAGCAGTTCTTC.

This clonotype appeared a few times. The CDR3 protein is CASSQDEGAYEQYF. The CDR3 DNA sequence: TGCGCCAGCAGCCAAGATGAGGGGGCCTACGAGCAGTACTTC. V usage is TRBV4-3 and J usage is TRBJ2-7; tentatively, D is TRBD1 (6 bases). The length of the CDR3 is 14 residues. The germline V and J ends were trimmed by 0 bases and 2 bases, with 8 bases remaining between them. The germline CDR1 and CDR2 sequences are LGHNA and YSLEER.

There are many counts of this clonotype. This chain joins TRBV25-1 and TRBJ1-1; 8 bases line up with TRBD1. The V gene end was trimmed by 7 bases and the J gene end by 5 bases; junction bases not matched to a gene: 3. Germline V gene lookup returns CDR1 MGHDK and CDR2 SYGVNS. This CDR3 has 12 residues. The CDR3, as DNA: TGTGCCAGCAAAACAGGGGGTACTGAAGCTTTCTTT. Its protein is CASKTGGTEAFF.

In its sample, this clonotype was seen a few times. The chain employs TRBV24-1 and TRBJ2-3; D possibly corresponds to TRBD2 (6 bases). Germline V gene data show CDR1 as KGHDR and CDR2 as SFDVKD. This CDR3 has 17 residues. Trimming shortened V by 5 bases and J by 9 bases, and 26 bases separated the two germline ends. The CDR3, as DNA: TGTGCCACCAGTGGCCCTCCCCCGGGACTCCTTGTGGAGACGCAGTATTTT. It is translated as CATSGPPPGLLVETQYF.

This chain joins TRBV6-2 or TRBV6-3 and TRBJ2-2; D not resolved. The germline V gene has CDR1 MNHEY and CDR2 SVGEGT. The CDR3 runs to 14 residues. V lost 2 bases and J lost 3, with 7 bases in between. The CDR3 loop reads CASSYGVYTGELFF. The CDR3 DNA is TGTGCCAGCAGTTACGGGGTTTACACCGGGGAGCTGTTTTTT.

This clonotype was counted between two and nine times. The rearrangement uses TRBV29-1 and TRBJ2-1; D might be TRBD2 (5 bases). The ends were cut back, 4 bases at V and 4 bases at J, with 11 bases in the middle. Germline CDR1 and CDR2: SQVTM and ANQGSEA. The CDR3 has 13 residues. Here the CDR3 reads CSVAGGGYNEQFF. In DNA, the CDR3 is TGCAGCGTTGCTGGCGGAGGATACAATGAGCAGTTCTTC.

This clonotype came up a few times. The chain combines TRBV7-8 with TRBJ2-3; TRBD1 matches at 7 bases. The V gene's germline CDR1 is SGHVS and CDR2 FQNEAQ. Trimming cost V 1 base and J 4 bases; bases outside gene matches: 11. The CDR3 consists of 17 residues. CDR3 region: CASSLVARGRGADTQYF. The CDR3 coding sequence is TGTGCCAGCAGCTTAGTCGCCAGGGGGAGAGGGGCAGATACGCAGTATTTT. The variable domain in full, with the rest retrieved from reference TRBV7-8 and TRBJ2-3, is GAGVSQSPRYKVAKRGQDVALRCDPISGHVSLFWYQQALGQGPEFLTYFQNEAQLDKSGLPSDRFFAERPEGSVSTLKIQRTQQEDSAVYLCASSLVARGRGADTQYFGPGTRLTVL.

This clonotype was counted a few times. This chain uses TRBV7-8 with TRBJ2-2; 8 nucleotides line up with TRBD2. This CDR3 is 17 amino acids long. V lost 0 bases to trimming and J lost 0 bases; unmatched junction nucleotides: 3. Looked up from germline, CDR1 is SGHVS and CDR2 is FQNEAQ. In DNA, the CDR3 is TGTGCCAGCAGCTTAGCAAGCGGGGGATCGAACACCGGGGAGCTGTTTTTT. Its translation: CASSLASGGSNTGELFF.

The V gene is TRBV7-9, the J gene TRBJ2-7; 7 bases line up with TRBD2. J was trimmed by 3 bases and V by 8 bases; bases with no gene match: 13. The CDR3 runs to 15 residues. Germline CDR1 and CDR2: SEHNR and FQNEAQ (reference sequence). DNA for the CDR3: TGTGCCAGCGGGAGTAGGGCGGGAGCTTTCTACGAGCAGTACTTC. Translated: CASGSRAGAFYEQYF.

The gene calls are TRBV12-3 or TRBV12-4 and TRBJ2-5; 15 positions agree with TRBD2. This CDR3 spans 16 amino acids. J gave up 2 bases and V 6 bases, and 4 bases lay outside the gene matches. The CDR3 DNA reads TGTGCCAGCAGACCCGGGACTAGCGGGGGGCAAGAGACCCAGTACTTC. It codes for CASRPGTSGGQETQYF.

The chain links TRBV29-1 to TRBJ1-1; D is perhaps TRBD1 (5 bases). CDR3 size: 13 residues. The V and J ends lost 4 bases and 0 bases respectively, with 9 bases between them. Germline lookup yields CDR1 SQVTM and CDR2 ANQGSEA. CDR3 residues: CSVGIGVNTEAFF. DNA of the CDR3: TGCAGCGTTGGGATAGGGGTGAACACTGAAGCTTTCTTT.

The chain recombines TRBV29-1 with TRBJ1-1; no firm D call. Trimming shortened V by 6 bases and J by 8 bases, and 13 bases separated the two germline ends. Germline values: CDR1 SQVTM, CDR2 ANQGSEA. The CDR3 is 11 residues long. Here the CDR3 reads CSVRDGGEAFF. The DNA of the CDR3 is TGCAGCGTACGAGACGGAGGGGAAGCTTTCTTT.

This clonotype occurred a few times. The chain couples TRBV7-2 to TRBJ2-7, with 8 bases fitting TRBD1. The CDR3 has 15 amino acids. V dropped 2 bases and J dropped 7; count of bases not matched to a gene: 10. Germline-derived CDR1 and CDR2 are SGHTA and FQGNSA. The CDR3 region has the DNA TGTGCCAGCAGCTTATCGATTCGGACAGGGCAGGAGCAGTACTTC. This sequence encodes CASSLSIRTGQEQYF.

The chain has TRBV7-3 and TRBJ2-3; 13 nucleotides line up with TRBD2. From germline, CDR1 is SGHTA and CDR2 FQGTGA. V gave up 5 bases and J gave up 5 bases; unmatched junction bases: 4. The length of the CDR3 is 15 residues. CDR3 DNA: TGTGCCAGCAGCACTAGCGGGAGGGCCGTAGATACGCAGTATTTT. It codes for CASSTSGRAVDTQYF.

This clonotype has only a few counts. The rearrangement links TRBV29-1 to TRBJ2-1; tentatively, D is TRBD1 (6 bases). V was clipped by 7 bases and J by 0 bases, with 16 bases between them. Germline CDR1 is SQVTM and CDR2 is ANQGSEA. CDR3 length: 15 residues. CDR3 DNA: TGCAGCGGATTCACTTTGGACAGCTCCTACAATGAGCAGTTCTTC. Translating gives CSGFTLDSSYNEQFF.

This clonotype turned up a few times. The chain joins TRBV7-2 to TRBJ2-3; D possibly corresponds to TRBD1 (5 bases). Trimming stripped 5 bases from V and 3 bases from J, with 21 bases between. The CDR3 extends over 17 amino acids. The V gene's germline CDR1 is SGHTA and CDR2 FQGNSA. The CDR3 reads CASSPIGANHLTDTQYF. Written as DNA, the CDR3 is TGTGCCAGCAGCCCTATAGGGGCCAACCACTTAACAGATACGCAGTATTTT.

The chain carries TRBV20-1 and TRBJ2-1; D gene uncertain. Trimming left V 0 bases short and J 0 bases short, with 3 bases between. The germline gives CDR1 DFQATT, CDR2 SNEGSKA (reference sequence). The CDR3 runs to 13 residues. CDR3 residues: CSAREDSYNEQFF. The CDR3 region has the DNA TGCAGTGCTAGAGAGGACTCCTACAATGAGCAGTTCTTC.

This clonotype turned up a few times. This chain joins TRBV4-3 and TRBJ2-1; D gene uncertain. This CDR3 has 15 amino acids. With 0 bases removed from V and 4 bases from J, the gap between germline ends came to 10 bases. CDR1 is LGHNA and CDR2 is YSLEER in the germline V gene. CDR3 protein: CASSQEVRSYNEQFF. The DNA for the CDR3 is TGCGCCAGCAGCCAAGAGGTTCGCAGTTACAATGAGCAGTTCTTC.

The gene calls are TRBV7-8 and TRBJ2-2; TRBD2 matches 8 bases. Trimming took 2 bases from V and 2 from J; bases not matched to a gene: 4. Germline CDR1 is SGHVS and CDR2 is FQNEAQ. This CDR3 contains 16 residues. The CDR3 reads CASSLSGGHNTGELFF. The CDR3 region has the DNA TGTGCCAGCAGCTTAAGCGGGGGCCATAACACCGGGGAGCTGTTTTTT.

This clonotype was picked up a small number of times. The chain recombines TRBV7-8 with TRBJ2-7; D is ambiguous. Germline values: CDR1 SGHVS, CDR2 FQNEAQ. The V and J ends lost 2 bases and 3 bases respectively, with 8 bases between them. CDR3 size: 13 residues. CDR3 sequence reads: CASSLLGNYEQYF. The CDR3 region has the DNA TGTGCCAGCAGCTTATTGGGGAACTACGAGCAGTACTTC.

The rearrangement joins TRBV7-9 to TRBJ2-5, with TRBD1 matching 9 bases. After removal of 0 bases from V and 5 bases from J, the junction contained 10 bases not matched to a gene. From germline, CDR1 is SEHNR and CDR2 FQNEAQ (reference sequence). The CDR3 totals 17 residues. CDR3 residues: CASSLAHRDRVEETQYF. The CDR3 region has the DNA TGTGCCAGCAGCTTAGCCCACCGGGACAGGGTAGAGGAGACCCAGTACTTC. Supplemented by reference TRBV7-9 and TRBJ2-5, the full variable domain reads DTGVSQNPRHKITKRGQNVTFRCDPISEHNRLYWYRQTLGQGPEFLTYFQNEAQLEKSRLLSDRFSAERPKGSFSTLEIQRTEQGDSAMYLCASSLAHRDRVEETQYFGPGTRLLVL.